The entry that follows covers one T cell receptor beta chain sequence. The sample belongs to a study of shared T cell receptors in the human thymus. The CDR3 is 15 amino acids. V shed 0 bases and J 7 bases; nucleotides not matched to a gene: 4. From germline, CDR1 is KGHSH and CDR2 LQKENI. The protocol was immunoSEQ multiplex PCR, while the TCRdb copy is restricted to in-frame clones and leaves out a portion. The table lists 700,000 to 750,000 clones, approximately 85% of them singletons, with around 0.0094% in the top ten. This sample was also put to use in a study of human thymus T cells. That report notes: Healthy Finnish infants having corrective surgery for congenital heart defects served as donors. Thymus pieces cut out during corrective heart surgery were the tissue that was used. Thymic as well as blood repertoires seemed to favor certain V and J genes unevenly. Related work showed strongly overlapping thymic repertoires across unrelated individuals.

The V and J genes are TRBV18 and TRBJ2-1, with 9 nucleotides matching TRBD2. What was sequenced was thymocytes. This receptor was obtained from a girl under three years old with a congenital heart defect. In DNA, the CDR3 is TGTGCCAGCTCACCACCGGCGGGAGGGCGAAATGAGCAGTTCTTC. It translates to CASSPPAGGRNEQFF.